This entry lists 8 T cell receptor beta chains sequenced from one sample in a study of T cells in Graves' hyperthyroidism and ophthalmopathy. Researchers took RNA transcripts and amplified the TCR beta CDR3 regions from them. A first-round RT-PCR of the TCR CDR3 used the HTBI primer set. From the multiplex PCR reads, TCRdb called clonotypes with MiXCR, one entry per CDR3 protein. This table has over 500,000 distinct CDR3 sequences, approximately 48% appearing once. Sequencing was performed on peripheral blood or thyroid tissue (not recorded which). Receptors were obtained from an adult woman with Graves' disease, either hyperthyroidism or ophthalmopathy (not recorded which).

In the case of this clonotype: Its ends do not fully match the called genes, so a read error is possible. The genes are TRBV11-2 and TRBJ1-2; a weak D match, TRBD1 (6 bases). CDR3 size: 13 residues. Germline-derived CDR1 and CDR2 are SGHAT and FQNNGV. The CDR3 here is CAGSFQGNYGYTF. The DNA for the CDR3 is TGTGCCGGCAGCTTCCAGGGGAACTATGGCTACACCTTC. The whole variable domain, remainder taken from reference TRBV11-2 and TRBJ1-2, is EAGVAQSPRYKIIEKRQSVAFWCNPISGHATLYWYQQILGQGPKLLIQFQNNGVVDDSQLPKDRFSAERLKGVDSTLKIQPAKLEDSAVYLCAGSFQGNYGYTFGSGTRLTVV.

The CDR3 loop is CASVGLGGDTEAFF. For the CDR3, the DNA is TGTGCCAGCGTGGGGTTAGGGGGGGACACTGAAGCTTTCTTT. J is TRBJ1-1 and V is TRBV2, with D tentatively TRBD1 (6 bases). CDR1 is SNHLY and CDR2 is FYNNEI in the germline V gene. The CDR3 has 14 residues. Trimming removed 8 bases at V and 3 bases at J, with 16 bases between.

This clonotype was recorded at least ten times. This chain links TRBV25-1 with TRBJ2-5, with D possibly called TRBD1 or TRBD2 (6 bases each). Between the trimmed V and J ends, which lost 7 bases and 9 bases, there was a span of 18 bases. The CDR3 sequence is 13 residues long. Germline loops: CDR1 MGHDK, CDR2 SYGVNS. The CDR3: CASTQGGFGSQYF. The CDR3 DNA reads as TGTGCCAGCACCCAAGGGGGGTTCGGGTCCCAGTACTTC.

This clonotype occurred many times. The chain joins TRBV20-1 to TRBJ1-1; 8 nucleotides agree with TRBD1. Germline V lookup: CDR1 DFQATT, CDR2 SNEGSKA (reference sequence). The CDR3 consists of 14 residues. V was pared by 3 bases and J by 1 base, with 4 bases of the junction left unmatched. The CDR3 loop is CSARKTGENTEAFF. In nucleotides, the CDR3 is TGCAGTGCTAGGAAGACAGGGGAGAACACTGAAGCTTTCTTT.

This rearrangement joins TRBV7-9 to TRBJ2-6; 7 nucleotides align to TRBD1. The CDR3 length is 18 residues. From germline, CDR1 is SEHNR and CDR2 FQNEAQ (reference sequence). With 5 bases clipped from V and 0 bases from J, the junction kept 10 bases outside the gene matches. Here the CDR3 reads CASSDWTGSPSGANVLTF. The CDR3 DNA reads TGTGCCAGCAGCGATTGGACAGGAAGCCCCTCTGGGGCCAACGTCCTGACTTTC.

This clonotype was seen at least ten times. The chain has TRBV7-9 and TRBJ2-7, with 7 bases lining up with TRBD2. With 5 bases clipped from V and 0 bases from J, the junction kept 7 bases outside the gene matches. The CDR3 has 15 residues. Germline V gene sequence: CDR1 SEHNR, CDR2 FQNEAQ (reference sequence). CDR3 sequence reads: CASSPPSGGSYEQYF. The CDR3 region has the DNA TGTGCCAGCAGCCCCCCTAGCGGAGGCTCCTACGAGCAGTACTTC.

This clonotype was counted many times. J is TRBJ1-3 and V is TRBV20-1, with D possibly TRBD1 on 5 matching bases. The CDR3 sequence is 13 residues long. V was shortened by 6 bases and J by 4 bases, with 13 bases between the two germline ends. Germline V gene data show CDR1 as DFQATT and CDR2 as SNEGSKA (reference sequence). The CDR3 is CSASGGEGNTIYF. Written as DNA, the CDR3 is TGCAGTGCCAGTGGGGGGGAGGGAAACACCATATATTTT.

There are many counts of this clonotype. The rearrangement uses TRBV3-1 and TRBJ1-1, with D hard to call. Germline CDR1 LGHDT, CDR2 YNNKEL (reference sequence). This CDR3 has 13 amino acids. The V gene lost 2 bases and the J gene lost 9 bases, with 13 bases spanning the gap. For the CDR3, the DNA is TGTGCCAGCAGCCAAACTGAAGGGTTTCAAGCTTTCTTT. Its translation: CASSQTEGFQAFF.